Below are 3 T cell receptor beta chains sequenced from a single sample in a study of T cells in tuberculosis. Only in-frame clones appear in the TCRdb table, and some are missing; sequencing was by immunoSEQ multiplex PCR. Of roughly 34,000 clones listed, approximately 90% are singletons. The time point was: new active TB diagnosis, blood taken before or within 7 days of starting treatment. The source was PBMCs, collected at tuberculosis diagnosis. Receptor source: an adult with tuberculosis.

The V and J genes are TRBV7-9 and TRBJ1-6; TRBD1 matches at 7 bases. CDR1 and CDR2 (germline): SEHNR, FQNEAQ (reference sequence). V lost 2 bases to trimming and J lost 5 bases; unmatched junction nucleotides: 3. The CDR3 is 15 amino acids. CDR3 sequence reads: CASSLKGANNSPLHF. The CDR3 coding sequence is TGTGCCAGCAGCTTAAAGGGGGCAAATAATTCACCCCTCCACTTT.

This rearrangement joins TRBV19 to TRBJ2-1, with TRBD2 identical over 12 bases. The CDR3 has 15 residues. V lost 6 bases and J lost 4; bases outside the gene matches: 4. The germline CDR1 and CDR2 sequences are LNHDA and SQIVND (reference sequence). In nucleotides, the CDR3 is TGTGCCAGTAGCTACGGACTAGCGGGGTACAATGAGCAGTTCTTC. Encoded protein: CASSYGLAGYNEQFF.

The J gene is TRBJ2-3, the V gene TRBV19, with D maybe TRBD2 (6 bases). Germline V gene lookup returns CDR1 LNHDA and CDR2 SQIVND (reference sequence). Trimming stripped 8 bases from V and 1 base from J, with 13 bases between. The CDR3 spans 14 residues. CDR3 loop: CASRSGVGTDTQYF. The DNA for the CDR3 is TGTGCCAGTCGTAGCGGAGTAGGCACAGATACGCAGTATTTT.